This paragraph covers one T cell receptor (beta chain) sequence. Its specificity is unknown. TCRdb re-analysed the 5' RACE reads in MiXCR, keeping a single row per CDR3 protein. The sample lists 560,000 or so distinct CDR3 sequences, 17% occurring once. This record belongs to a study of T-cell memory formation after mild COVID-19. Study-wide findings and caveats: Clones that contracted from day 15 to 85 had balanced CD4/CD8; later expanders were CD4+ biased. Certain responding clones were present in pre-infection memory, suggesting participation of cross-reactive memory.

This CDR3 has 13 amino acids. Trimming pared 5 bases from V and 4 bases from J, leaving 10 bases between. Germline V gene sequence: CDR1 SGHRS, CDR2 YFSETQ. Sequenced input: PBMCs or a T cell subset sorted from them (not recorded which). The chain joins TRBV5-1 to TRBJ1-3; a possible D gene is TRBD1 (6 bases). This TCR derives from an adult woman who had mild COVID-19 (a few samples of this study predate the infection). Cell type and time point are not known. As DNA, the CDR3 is TGCGCCAGCAGACCTACAGGGGGAAACACCATATATTTT. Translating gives CASRPTGGNTIYF.